This paragraph covers one T cell receptor (beta chain) sequence. The target antigen is unknown. The source of the sample is a study of T cell responses to AZD1222 COVID-19 vaccine. TCRdb keeps only in-frame clones here, not all; method: immunoSEQ multiplex PCR. The data hold some 120,000 clones, with roughly nine tenths observed a single time. Study results and limitations: Reports indicate that nearly half of spike-specific TCRs are directed at unmutated variant regions. Recipients of two AZD1222 doses showed rising Spike-specific TCR breadth and depth. Just a handful of AZD1222 recipients tested seropositive at baseline.

This sample comprised peripheral blood, obtained on day 0 of AZD1222 vaccination. The receptor's source is an adult in good health.

The CDR3 DNA reads as TGTGCCAGCAGGACTTCGAAGAACCGGAAGGAGTGGGACAATGAGCAGTTCTTC. Its protein is CASRTSKNRKEWDNEQFF. The rearrangement links TRBV27 to TRBJ2-1, with D hard to call. Germline CDR1 and CDR2: MNHEY and SMNVEV (reference sequence). The CDR3 totals 18 residues. V was clipped by 6 bases and J by 5 bases, with 26 bases between them.